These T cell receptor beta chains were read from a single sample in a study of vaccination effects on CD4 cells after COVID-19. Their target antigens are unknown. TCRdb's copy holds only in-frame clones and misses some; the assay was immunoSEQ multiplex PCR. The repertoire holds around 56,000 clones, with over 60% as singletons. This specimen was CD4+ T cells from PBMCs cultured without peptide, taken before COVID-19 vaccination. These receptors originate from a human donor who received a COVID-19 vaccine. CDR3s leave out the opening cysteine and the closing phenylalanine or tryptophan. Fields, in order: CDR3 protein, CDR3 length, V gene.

CDR3aa: ASGLVLWGDRANTGELF
len: 17
v_gene: TRBV12-5

CDR3aa: ASRNSGNYGYT
len: 11
v_gene: TRBV6-5

CDR3aa: ASSVQGSPYNEQF
len: 13
v_gene: TRBV9

CDR3aa: ASRTGQGRGYT
len: 11
v_gene: TRBV6-6

CDR3aa: ASSVLTGFYGYT
len: 12
v_gene: TRBV7-9

CDR3aa: ASSSAQGETNEKLF
len: 14
v_gene: TRBV18

CDR3aa: ASRQGGHQNTEAF
len: 13
v_gene: TRBV5-4

CDR3aa: ASSLDGQGGSSIEAF
len: 15
v_gene: TRBV5-1

CDR3aa: ASSEGTGPLYGYT
len: 13
v_gene: TRBV6-1

CDR3aa: ASSYVVNTEAF
len: 11
v_gene: TRBV7-2

CDR3aa: ASSSRGGQNTQY
len: 12
v_gene: TRBV7-8

CDR3aa: ASSLEQGRGNTIY
len: 13
v_gene: TRBV7-9

CDR3aa: ASSVVGDPYNEQF
len: 13
v_gene: TRBV9

CDR3aa: ASLTGAGNTIY
len: 11
v_gene: TRBV28

CDR3aa: ASSLTDTQY
len: 9
v_gene: TRBV11-2

CDR3aa: ASSQAPNDPDQPQH
len: 14
v_gene: TRBV4-2

CDR3aa: ASSLYGLNYGYT
len: 12
v_gene: TRBV5-6

CDR3aa: ASSGTVSTDTQY
len: 12
v_gene: TRBV19

CDR3aa: ASSYGGVDTQY
len: 11
v_gene: TRBV6-2/TRBV6-3

CDR3aa: ASSGGGGGETQY
len: 12
v_gene: TRBV7-2

CDR3aa: ASSFGQTEAF
len: 10
v_gene: TRBV12-3/TRBV12-4

CDR3aa: ASSEYGNTIY
len: 10
v_gene: TRBV10-2

CDR3aa: ASSSDGYSNQPQH
len: 13
v_gene: TRBV5-8

CDR3aa: AWSTTGDTEAF
len: 11
v_gene: TRBV30

CDR3aa: ASSSDKGEQF
len: 10
v_gene: TRBV7-3

CDR3aa: ATSRDGFQDRGRAF
len: 14
v_gene: TRBV15